Following are 26 T cell receptor beta chains from one sample sequenced in a study of naive and memory T cell subsets. An equimolar mix of two oligonucleotides served as the beta constant-region primer for TRBC1 and TRBC2. TCRdb reprocessed the UMI-ligation and nested PCR reads with MiXCR, giving one entry per CDR3 protein. Among around 160,000 distinct CDR3 sequences, more than 15% were seen once, and the ten largest hold roughly 0.13%. Sequencing was performed on naive CD4+ T cells from blood. Source of these receptors: a human donor in good health.

The chain couples TRBV10-3 to TRBJ1-6; no reliable D call. V was clipped by 0 bases and J by 0 bases, with 9 bases between them. CDR3 length: 17 residues. Germline CDR1 reads ENHRY; CDR2 reads SYGVKD. In DNA, the CDR3 is TGTGCCATCAGTGAGTCGAACACGAACTCCTATAATTCACCCCTCCACTTT. It yields the protein CAISESNTNSYNSPLHF.

The chain links TRBV30 to TRBJ2-3, with 8 positions matching TRBD1. Germline V CDR1 and CDR2: GTSNPN, SVGIG (reference sequence). This CDR3 has 14 amino acids. The V gene end was trimmed by 3 bases and the J gene end by 4 bases; junction bases not matched to a gene: 6. CDR3: CAWSTGGGADTQYF. In DNA form, the CDR3 reads TGTGCCTGGAGCACAGGGGGTGGGGCAGATACGCAGTATTTT.

This clonotype appeared a few times. The chain joins TRBV12-3 or TRBV12-4 to TRBJ2-5; a possible D gene is TRBD1 (6 bases). Trimming left V 7 bases short and J 5 bases short, with 14 bases between. This CDR3 region has 13 residues. CDR3 DNA sequence: TGTGCCAGCACCGGGACAACCGGGGAGACCCAGTACTTC. This translates into CASTGTTGETQYF.

This chain connects TRBV11-2 to TRBJ2-1; 10 bases agree with TRBD2. J lost 12 bases, V lost 1 base, and 15 bases had no gene match. The CDR3 runs 17 residues. The germline V gene encodes CDR1 SGHAT and CDR2 FQNNGV. The CDR3 bases are TGTGCCAGCAGCTTAGTTAGCCGGGGAAGCATAGCGGGAGGGCAGTTCTTC. Its translation is CASSLVSRGSIAGGQFF.

This clonotype has just a few counts. This sequence joins TRBV5-1 and TRBJ2-1, with 10 bases aligning to TRBD2. V trimming: 7 bases; J trimming: 3 bases; junction bases outside the gene matches: 4. The germline CDR1 and CDR2 sequences are SGHRS and YFSETQ. This CDR3 contains 14 residues. The CDR3 loop reads CASGTSEHYNEQFF. As DNA, the CDR3 is TGCGCCAGCGGGACTAGCGAGCACTACAATGAGCAGTTCTTC.

This sequence joins TRBV2 and TRBJ2-1; 7 bases map to TRBD1. The CDR3 runs to 15 residues. In germline, CDR1 is SNHLY, CDR2 FYNNEI. After removal of 1 base from V and 0 bases from J, the junction contained 0 bases not matched to a gene. CDR3 amino acids: CASSEGDSSYNEQFF. The DNA for the CDR3 is TGTGCCAGCAGTGAAGGGGACAGCTCCTACAATGAGCAGTTCTTC.

The chain has TRBV27 and TRBJ2-5; 10 bases agree with TRBD2. Unmatched junction bases numbered 9, after V lost 4 bases and J lost 1 base. The CDR3 covers 17 residues. CDR1 MNHEY and CDR2 SMNVEV come from the germline V gene (reference sequence). The CDR3 loop is CASSSRIAGGIQETQYF. CDR3 coding DNA: TGTGCCAGCAGTTCGCGGATAGCGGGGGGTATCCAAGAGACCCAGTACTTC.

This clonotype was observed a handful of times. This chain's CDR3 is CASSTPPTDTQYF. In nucleotides, the CDR3 is TGTGCCAGCAGTACACCACCCACGGATACGCAGTATTTT. The chain carries TRBV6-6 and TRBJ2-3; no reliable D call. The CDR3 covers 13 residues. Germline lookup yields CDR1 MNHNY and CDR2 SVGAGI (reference sequence). V lost 5 bases, J lost 6 bases, and 12 bases lay in between.

The chain links TRBV7-2 to TRBJ2-1, with TRBD1 as a possible D gene (6 bases). The V gene's germline CDR1 is SGHTA and CDR2 FQGNSA. This CDR3 contains 13 residues. Trimming stripped 0 bases from V and 14 bases from J, with 14 bases between. In nucleotides, the CDR3 is TGTGCCAGCAGCTTAGCCACAGGGAGAGGCGAGTTCTTC. This sequence encodes CASSLATGRGEFF.

This clonotype was observed a handful of times. This chain uses TRBV28 with TRBJ2-1, with 9 bases that match TRBD2. V shed 5 bases, J shed 2 bases, and the junction held 13 bases outside the gene matches. Germline CDR1 MDHEN, CDR2 SYDVKM. The CDR3 has 18 residues. CDR3 nucleotide sequence: TGTGCCAGCAGTCCCCGTAGGGGGGCGGGAGGGCCCTACAATGAGCAGTTCTTC. Protein: CASSPRRGAGGPYNEQFF.

Only a few counts were recorded for this clonotype. The chain combines TRBV11-2 with TRBJ2-7, with D perhaps matching TRBD1 (5 bases). This CDR3 is 14 amino acids long. Germline lookup yields CDR1 SGHAT and CDR2 FQNNGV. Trimming cost V 1 base and J 3 bases, with 10 bases left between them. The CDR3 DNA follows: TGTGCCAGCAGCTTAGCCCAGGGCCGCTACGAGCAGTACTTC. It codes for CASSLAQGRYEQYF.

V usage is TRBV6-6 and J usage is TRBJ1-5; D uncertain. Deletions cut 1 base from V and 2 bases from J, with 15 bases between. Germline V gene data show CDR1 as MNHNY and CDR2 as SVGAGI (reference sequence). CDR3 size: 17 residues. CDR3 loop: CASSYYGGGKGNQPQHF. The CDR3 coding sequence is TGTGCCAGCAGTTACTACGGAGGTGGGAAGGGCAATCAGCCCCAGCATTTT.

This clonotype was recorded a few times. The V and J genes are TRBV27 and TRBJ2-1; D not certain. Germline values: CDR1 MNHEY, CDR2 SMNVEV (reference sequence). The CDR3 length is 11 residues. Trimming took 5 bases from V and 6 from J, leaving 5 bases between them. CDR3 in DNA: TGTGCCAGCAGTCCCTTCAATGAGCAGTTCTTC. Translating gives CASSPFNEQFF.

The CDR3 is CASPGLQETQYF. The DNA for the CDR3 is TGTGCCAGCCCCGGCCTTCAAGAGACCCAGTACTTC. The rearrangement joins TRBV6-2 or TRBV6-3 to TRBJ2-5; no clear D gene. In germline, CDR1 is MNHEY, CDR2 SVGEGT. This CDR3 is built from 12 residues. V was cut by 8 bases and J by 2 bases, with 9 bases left in between.

The V gene is TRBV20-1, the J gene TRBJ2-2; TRBD2 matches at 9 bases. V gave up 5 bases and J gave up 3 bases; unmatched junction bases: 7. There are 15 residues in the CDR3. Germline values: CDR1 DFQATT, CDR2 SNEGSKA (reference sequence). In nucleotides, the CDR3 is TGCAGTGCTTCCCGGACTAGCGCCGACACCGGGGAGCTGTTTTTT. Translation gives CSASRTSADTGELFF.

This sequence joins TRBV5-1 and TRBJ1-1, with D perhaps matching TRBD1 (5 bases). V was trimmed by 4 bases and J by 0 bases, leaving 19 bases between them. The CDR3 contains 17 residues. Germline V gives CDR1 SGHRS, CDR2 YFSETQ. The CDR3 DNA reads TGCGCCAGCAGCACCAGAGGAGGGGCACGCATGAACACTGAAGCTTTCTTT. Protein sequence: CASSTRGGARMNTEAFF.

This clonotype was detected a few times. The chain links TRBV3-1 to TRBJ1-4; D remains unclear. Germline assignment: CDR1 LGHDT and CDR2 YNNKEL (reference sequence). The CDR3 runs 12 residues. With 2 bases removed from V and 13 bases from J, the gap between germline ends came to 11 bases. The CDR3 region has the DNA TGTGCCAGCAGCCAACTTCGGACGGCACTGTTTTTT. Encoded protein: CASSQLRTALFF.

The chain joins TRBV28 to TRBJ2-7; 8 bases line up with TRBD2. CDR3 length: 16 residues. Per the germline V gene, CDR1 is MDHEN and CDR2 is SYDVKM. Losses at the gene ends were 1 base for V and 2 bases for J; bases not matched to a gene: 7. The DNA of the CDR3 is TGTGCCAGCAGTTTATTTTTCGGGAGGGCTACCTACGAGCAGTACTTC. Its translation: CASSLFFGRATYEQYF. Full variable domain (outside the CDR3, taken from reference TRBV28 and TRBJ2-7): DVKVTQSSRYLVKRTGEKVFLECVQDMDHENMFWYRQDPGLGLRLIYFSYDVKMKEKGDIPEGYSVSREKKERFSLILESASTNQTSMYLCASSLFFGRATYEQYFGPGTRLTVT.

This clonotype was seen a few times. The chain employs TRBV6-2 or TRBV6-3 and TRBJ1-2; 9 nucleotides match TRBD1. The CDR3 runs to 14 residues. Germline V lookup: CDR1 MNHEY, CDR2 SVGEGT. V was pared by 6 bases and J by 6 bases, with 8 bases of the junction left unmatched. The CDR3 loop is CASRPGTGSHGYTF. For the CDR3, the DNA is TGTGCCAGCAGACCCGGGACAGGGTCTCATGGCTACACCTTC.

This clonotype was seen a few times. The chain combines TRBV28 with TRBJ1-1; D not resolved. V gave up 6 bases and J gave up 0 bases, with 11 bases separating them. The CDR3 totals 14 residues. CDR1 and CDR2 (germline): MDHEN, SYDVKM. CDR3 coding DNA: TGTGCCAGCAGCCCGGGGTACATGAACACTGAAGCTTTCTTT. Translating gives CASSPGYMNTEAFF.

The chain uses TRBV12-3 or TRBV12-4 and TRBJ2-1, with a tentative D call TRBD2 (5 bases). Trimming removed 3 bases from V and 2 bases from J, with 8 bases in between. The CDR3 is 14 residues long. The CDR3 region is CASSFVAPYNEQFF. CDR3 coding DNA: TGTGCCAGCAGTTTTGTAGCGCCCTACAATGAGCAGTTCTTC.

The table lists this clonotype with a few counts. The chain carries TRBV2 and TRBJ2-1; 7 bases are shared with TRBD2. V lost 5 bases to trimming and J lost 3 bases; unmatched junction nucleotides: 13. The CDR3 loop spans 17 amino acids. CDR1 is SNHLY, CDR2 FYNNEI, per germline. The CDR3 sequence is CASSQETGTISYNEQFF. The CDR3 DNA sequence: TGTGCCAGCAGTCAAGAAACCGGGACTATAAGCTACAATGAGCAGTTCTTC.

This clonotype was seen a handful of times. As DNA, the CDR3 is TGCGCCAGCAGCCAAGAAGCGGGAGGGCTGGGCGAGCAGTACTTC. It yields the protein CASSQEAGGLGEQYF. The V and J genes are TRBV4-3 and TRBJ2-7, with 10 bases lining up with TRBD2. Germline CDR1 is LGHNA and CDR2 is YSLEER. This CDR3 contains 15 residues. After removal of 0 bases from V and 6 bases from J, the junction contained 5 bases not matched to a gene.

The chain carries TRBV7-9 and TRBJ2-1, with TRBD2 matching 7 bases. The CDR3 consists of 14 residues. Germline V gene sequence: CDR1 SEHNR, CDR2 FQNEAQ (reference sequence). V lost 5 bases and J lost 5; bases outside the gene matches: 6. The CDR3 coding sequence is TGTGCCAGCAGCCCCCGGGACTACCACAATGAGCAGTTCTTC. It encodes CASSPRDYHNEQFF.

This chain joins TRBV6-5 and TRBJ2-6; D gene unclear. CDR1 is MNHEY and CDR2 is SVGAGI in the germline V gene. With 0 bases removed from V and 2 bases from J, the gap between germline ends came to 11 bases. The CDR3 sequence is 17 residues long. The CDR3 is CASSYSIDAAGANVLTF. CDR3 nucleotide sequence: TGTGCCAGCAGTTACTCGATTGATGCTGCTGGGGCCAACGTCCTGACTTTC.

The chain carries TRBV11-2 and TRBJ2-3; TRBD2 aligns across 7 bases. Trimming took 2 bases from V and 2 from J; bases not matched to a gene: 4. CDR1 is SGHAT, CDR2 FQNNGV, per germline. CDR3 size: 15 residues. The CDR3 region is CASSLNGRHTDTQYF. The CDR3, as DNA: TGTGCCAGCAGCTTAAACGGGAGGCACACAGATACGCAGTATTTT.